Following are 27 T cell receptor beta chains from one sample sequenced in a study of graft-versus-host responses after intestinal transplantation. Clones were sequenced by immunoSEQ multiplex PCR, and TCRdb holds only the in-frame ones, with some missing. The profile shows roughly 99,000 clones, roughly 86% of them singletons. Sequencing was performed on PBMCs, taken 255 days after intestinal transplant. These receptor sequences come from a human patient who received an intestinal transplant, so some T cells may come from the graft donor.

The chain uses TRBV2 and TRBJ1-4; 10 nucleotides align to TRBD1. V dropped 5 bases and J dropped 8; count of bases not matched to a gene: 8. The CDR3 is 15 residues long. In germline, CDR1 is SNHLY, CDR2 FYNNEI. This CDR3 is CASSSRTGGKEKLFF. The CDR3 DNA reads as TGTGCCAGCAGTTCCCGGACAGGGGGGAAGGAAAAACTGTTTTTT.

This clone was found a few times. The V call is TRBV5-7, the J call TRBJ1-4, with D unclear. TRBV5-7 is classed as an ORF, of uncertain function. Between the trimmed V and J ends, which lost 2 bases and 7 bases, there was a span of 12 bases. The CDR3 contains 14 residues. The CDR3 protein is CASSFSLSAEKLFF. The CDR3 region has the DNA TGTGCCAGCAGCTTCAGTTTGTCCGCTGAAAAACTGTTTTTT.

The chain carries TRBV5-5 and TRBJ1-1; D unclear. Between the trimmed V and J ends, which lost 2 bases and 1 base, there was a span of 6 bases. Looked up from germline, CDR1 is SGHKS and CDR2 is YYEKEE (reference sequence). CDR3 length equals 13 residues. CDR3 amino acids: CASSLGGNTEAFF. The CDR3 DNA sequence: TGTGCCAGCAGCTTAGGAGGGAACACTGAAGCTTTCTTT.

J is TRBJ2-1 and V is TRBV28; D may be TRBD2 (6 bases). CDR1 and CDR2 from the germline V gene are MDHEN and SYDVKM. The CDR3 totals 11 residues. V was cut by 8 bases and J by 6 bases, with 8 bases left in between. CDR3 protein: CASAGSNEQFF. In DNA form, the CDR3 reads TGTGCCAGCGCCGGGAGCAATGAGCAGTTCTTC. The full variable domain, rest sourced from reference TRBV28 and TRBJ2-1, is DVKVTQSSRYLVKRTGEKVFLECVQDMDHENMFWYRQDPGLGLRLIYFSYDVKMKEKGDIPEGYSVSREKKERFSLILESASTNQTSMYLCASAGSNEQFFGPGTRLTVL.

Here the CDR3 reads CASSHRDTSRDEQYF. DNA of the CDR3: TGCGCCAGCAGCCATCGGGACACCTCACGGGACGAGCAGTACTTC. This chain links TRBV4-3 with TRBJ2-7, with D perhaps matching TRBD1 (6 bases). The CDR3 sequence is 15 residues long. Trimming removed 3 bases at V and 5 bases at J, with 17 bases between. CDR1 is LGHNA, CDR2 YSLEER, per germline.

J is TRBJ2-2 and V is TRBV10-3; 9 nucleotides agree with TRBD2. The CDR3 has 13 residues. Trimming removed 10 bases from V and 2 bases from J; junction bases left unmatched: 2. Looked up from germline, CDR1 is ENHRY and CDR2 is SYGVKD. CDR3 residues: CATGTSNTGELFF. The DNA of the CDR3 is TGTGCCACCGGGACTAGCAACACCGGGGAGCTGTTTTTT.

To note about this clone: Relative to the germline gene, one junction end is altered; a read error may explain this. V and J are TRBV5-1 and TRBJ2-5; D is unresolved. This CDR3 has 12 amino acids. Germline V gene sequence: CDR1 SGHRS, CDR2 YFSETQ. The CDR3 region has the DNA TGCGCCAGCAGCTTGGATTCGGGCCGTGGGGACTTC. Protein sequence: CASSLDSGRGDF.

V gene TRBV25-1 combines with J gene TRBJ1-5, with unresolved D. The CDR3 sequence is 13 residues long. V was clipped by 3 bases and J by 6 bases, with 9 bases between them. CDR1 and CDR2 (germline): MGHDK, SYGVNS. CDR3 bases: TGTGCCAGCAGTGATGGGGTAGGTCAGCCCCAGCATTTT. Translated: CASSDGVGQPQHF.

V usage is TRBV5-6 and J usage is TRBJ1-5; possibly TRBD1 for D (5 bases). The germline V and J ends were trimmed by 6 bases and 6 bases, with 10 bases remaining between them. The CDR3 runs 12 residues. From germline, CDR1 is SGHDT and CDR2 YYEEEE. The CDR3 here is CASITGGQPQHF. The DNA for the CDR3 is TGTGCCAGCATTACCGGGGGTCAGCCCCAGCATTTT.

The rearrangement uses TRBV5-4 and TRBJ2-4; D is possibly TRBD1 (6 bases). CDR3 size: 14 residues. V was cut by 0 bases and J by 3 bases, with 7 bases left in between. Germline lookup yields CDR1 SGHNT and CDR2 YYREEE (reference sequence). The DNA of the CDR3 is TGTGCCAGCAGCTTGGCAGGGGACAAAAACATTCAGTACTTC. Translating it yields CASSLAGDKNIQYF.

This rearrangement joins TRBV6-1 to TRBJ1-1; no firm D call. Looked up from germline, CDR1 is MNHNS and CDR2 is SASEGT. Trimming took 6 bases from V and 2 from J, leaving 4 bases between them. The CDR3 has 11 amino acids. The CDR3 DNA sequence: TGTGCCAGCAGAGTTAACACTGAAGCTTTCTTT. Translating it yields CASRVNTEAFF.

The chain employs TRBV19 and TRBJ2-2; unclear D gene. Germline V gene data show CDR1 as LNHDA and CDR2 as SQIVND (reference sequence). The CDR3 sequence is 16 residues long. The V end was cut by 2 bases, the J end by 2 bases, with 12 bases between. The CDR3 region has the DNA TGTGCCAGTAGTATAATGGGCAGGATAAACACCGGGGAGCTGTTTTTT. This translates into CASSIMGRINTGELFF.

The V call is TRBV30, the J call TRBJ1-3; D gene unclear. The CDR3 is made up of 16 amino acids. CDR1 is GTSNPN, CDR2 SVGIG, per germline (reference sequence). Trimming removed 4 bases from V and 4 bases from J, with 20 bases in between. The CDR3 nucleotides are TGTGCCTGGATCCAACCTAGAGTGGGCAGGGGAAACACCATATATTTT. Translation: CAWIQPRVGRGNTIYF.

The gene calls are TRBV19 and TRBJ2-1, with D perhaps matching TRBD2 (6 bases). Per germline, CDR1 LNHDA and CDR2 SQIVND (reference sequence). V was trimmed by 4 bases and J by 0 bases, leaving 10 bases between them. CDR3 size: 15 residues. The CDR3 reads CASSTPTSSYNEQFF. Here the CDR3 DNA reads TGTGCCAGTAGTACCCCGACTAGCTCCTACAATGAGCAGTTCTTC.

This clone was detected only once. The CDR3 region is CASSLWGGATTYEQYF. The CDR3 DNA reads TGTGCCAGCAGTTTATGGGGGGGAGCAACGACCTACGAGCAGTACTTC. The chain links TRBV27 to TRBJ2-7; 7 nucleotides agree with TRBD2. J gave up 2 bases and V 1 base, and 8 bases lay outside the gene matches. There are 16 residues in the CDR3. Looked up from germline, CDR1 is MNHEY and CDR2 is SMNVEV (reference sequence).

V and J are TRBV5-4 and TRBJ2-3; D may match TRBD1 or TRBD2 (5 bases each). The CDR3 loop spans 13 amino acids. The germline V gene has CDR1 SGHNT and CDR2 YYREEE (reference sequence). The V gene lost 4 bases and the J gene lost 5 bases, with 11 bases spanning the gap. CDR3 protein: CASSIGGRDTQYF. CDR3 nucleotide sequence: TGTGCCAGCAGCATTGGGGGTAGAGATACGCAGTATTTT.

The chain recombines TRBV6-6 with TRBJ2-7; D uncertain. CDR1 MNHNY and CDR2 SVGAGI come from the germline V gene (reference sequence). The CDR3 consists of 15 residues. With 6 bases removed from V and 0 bases from J, the gap between germline ends came to 15 bases. CDR3: CASSHGTPSSYEQYV. CDR3 coding DNA: TGTGCCAGCAGCCATGGCACGCCTAGCTCCTACGAGCAGTACGTC.

The V and J genes are TRBV5-1 and TRBJ2-5; the D gene could be TRBD1 or TRBD2 (5 bases each). The CDR3 consists of 15 residues. CDR1 is SGHRS and CDR2 is YFSETQ in the germline V gene. V lost 0 bases and J 5 bases, leaving 14 bases between the germline ends. The CDR3 here is CASSLAGGGGETQYF. In nucleotides, the CDR3 is TGCGCCAGCAGCTTGGCCGGTGGGGGTGGGGAGACCCAGTACTTC.

The gene calls are TRBV28 and TRBJ2-3; 11 nucleotides line up with TRBD1. Per germline, CDR1 MDHEN and CDR2 SYDVKM. Trimming removed 2 bases from V and 6 bases from J; junction bases left unmatched: 4. The CDR3 contains 15 residues. Written as DNA, the CDR3 is TGTGCCAGCAGTTTAGGACAGGGGGCAACCGATACGCAGTATTTT. Translation: CASSLGQGATDTQYF.

In its sample, this clone was seen once. The V call is TRBV30, the J call TRBJ2-3; D is unclear. Germline loops: CDR1 GTSNPN, CDR2 SVGIG (reference sequence). The CDR3 length is 15 residues. Trimming stripped 0 bases from V and 0 bases from J, with 10 bases between. The CDR3 reads CAWSVSGSSTDTQYF. Here the CDR3 DNA reads TGTGCCTGGAGTGTTTCTGGTTCTAGCACAGATACGCAGTATTTT.

This clone has a single count. V and J are TRBV2 and TRBJ1-5; a possible D gene is TRBD1 (6 bases). Germline V gives CDR1 SNHLY, CDR2 FYNNEI. CDR3 size: 16 residues. V lost 0 bases to trimming and J lost 0 bases, with 9 bases between them. The CDR3 nucleotides are TGTGCCAGCAGTGAAGCGCCCAGGGGTAGCAATCAGCCCCAGCATTTT. As protein: CASSEAPRGSNQPQHF.

The V and J genes are TRBV5-1 and TRBJ1-1; the D is unclear. The CDR3 covers 16 residues. Germline V CDR1 and CDR2: SGHRS, YFSETQ. With 0 bases removed from V and 0 bases from J, the gap between germline ends came to 12 bases. The CDR3 loop is CASSLASAVLNTEAFF. In nucleotides, the CDR3 is TGCGCCAGCAGCTTGGCCTCGGCAGTTTTGAACACTGAAGCTTTCTTT.

The V gene is TRBV28, the J gene TRBJ1-4; D might be TRBD1 (5 bases). The CDR3 runs to 13 residues. V lost 4 bases to trimming and J lost 6 bases, with 9 bases between them. CDR1 is MDHEN, CDR2 SYDVKM, per germline. CDR3 sequence: CASSWGRHEKLFF. The CDR3 DNA reads as TGTGCCAGCAGTTGGGGGAGGCATGAAAAACTGTTTTTT.

This clone has a handful of counts. CDR3 bases: TGTGCCAGTAGTCTAACCCAGGGGGCCGGGAGCAATCAGCCCCAGCATTTT. Residues: CASSLTQGAGSNQPQHF. The chain joins TRBV19 to TRBJ1-5; 8 bases match TRBD1. V dropped 5 bases and J dropped 1; count of bases not matched to a gene: 10. The CDR3 is 17 amino acids. Germline V gives CDR1 LNHDA, CDR2 SQIVND (reference sequence).

The chain links TRBV5-4 to TRBJ2-2; D is perhaps TRBD1 (6 bases). CDR3 length equals 16 residues. The V end lost 5 bases, the J end lost 3 bases, and 17 bases lay between the germline ends. Germline-derived CDR1 and CDR2 are SGHNT and YYREEE (reference sequence). The CDR3, as DNA: TGTGCCAGCAGGAGCGCCCGGTCAGGGGACACCGGGGAGCTGTTTTTT. As protein: CASRSARSGDTGELFF. The full variable domain, in which reference TRBV5-4 and TRBJ2-2 provide the parts outside the CDR3, is ETGVTQSPTHLIKTRGQQVTLRCSSQSGHNTVSWYQQALGQGPQFIFQYYREEENGRGNFPPRFSGLQFPNYSSELNVNALELDDSALYLCASRSARSGDTGELFFGEGSRLTVL.

This clone was detected once. The CDR3 DNA reads as TGTGCCATCAGTGAGTCGACGGGGTACGAGCAGTACGTC. As protein: CAISESTGYEQYV. This rearrangement joins TRBV10-3 to TRBJ2-7; tentative D call: TRBD2 (5 bases). The CDR3 loop spans 13 amino acids. V dropped 0 bases and J dropped 4 bases, with 7 bases sitting between them. Germline CDR1 reads ENHRY; CDR2 reads SYGVKD.

This clone was observed a single time. V is TRBV7-6 and J is TRBJ2-1; no firm D call. V dropped 1 base and J dropped 4 bases, with 8 bases sitting between them. Germline-derived CDR1 and CDR2 are SGHVS and FNYEAQ. The CDR3 has 14 residues. The DNA of the CDR3 is TGTGCCAGCAGCTTAGAGCCGAATTACAATGAGCAGTTCTTC. This gives the protein CASSLEPNYNEQFF.